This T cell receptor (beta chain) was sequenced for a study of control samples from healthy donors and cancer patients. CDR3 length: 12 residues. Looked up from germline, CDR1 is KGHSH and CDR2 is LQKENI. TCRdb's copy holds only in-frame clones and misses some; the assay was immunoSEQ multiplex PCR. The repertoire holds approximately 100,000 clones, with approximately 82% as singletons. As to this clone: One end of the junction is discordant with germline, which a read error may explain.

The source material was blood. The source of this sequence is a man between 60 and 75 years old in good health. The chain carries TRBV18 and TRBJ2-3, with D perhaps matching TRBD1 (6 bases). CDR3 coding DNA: TGTGCCAGCTCACCGCCCGACAGGCACTCACTATTT. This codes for CASSPPDRHSLF.